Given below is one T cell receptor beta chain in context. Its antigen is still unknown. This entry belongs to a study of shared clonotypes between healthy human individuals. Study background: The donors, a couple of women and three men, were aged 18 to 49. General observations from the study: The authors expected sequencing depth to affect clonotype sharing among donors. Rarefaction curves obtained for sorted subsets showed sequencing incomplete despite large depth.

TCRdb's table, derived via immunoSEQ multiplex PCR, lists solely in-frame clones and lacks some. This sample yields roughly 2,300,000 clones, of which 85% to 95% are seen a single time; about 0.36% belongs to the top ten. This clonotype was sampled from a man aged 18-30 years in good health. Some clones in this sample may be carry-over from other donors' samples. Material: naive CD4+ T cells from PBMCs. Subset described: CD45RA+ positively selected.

The CDR3 bases are TGTGCCAGCAGTTACTATGGCGGGAATAGCAATGAGCAGTTCTTC. It translates to CASSYYGGNSNEQFF. The rearrangement joins TRBV6-5 to TRBJ2-1; D is perhaps TRBD2 (6 bases). V was pared by 1 base and J by 6 bases, with 13 bases between. Germline loops: CDR1 MNHEY, CDR2 SVGAGI. This CDR3 comprises 15 residues.